This is a list of T cell receptor beta chains from one sample in a study of cytomegalovirus exposure and HLA in healthy donors. Some clones are missing from TCRdb's copy, which holds only in-frame ones; the method was immunoSEQ multiplex PCR. There are around 120,000 clones in the sample; 75% to 85% occur only once, and just over 2.5% lies in the top ten. The sequenced sample was PBMCs. These receptors all come from a man younger than 40 in good health and CMV-seronegative. Each CDR3 is given with its conserved first and last residue. Each record gives: clone size, J gene, V gene, D gene, CDR3 length, CDR3 DNA, CDR3 protein. A D gene is named only where the DNA matches it firmly. Only part of the rows carry a size: once, few, many, or a class if the clone is expanded.

clone size: -; J gene: TRBJ2-1; V gene: TRBV7-2; D gene: -; CDR3 length: 10; CDR3 DNA: TGTGCCAGCAGCAGGGGTGAGCAGTTCTTC; CDR3 protein: CASSRGEQFF
clone size: -; J gene: TRBJ2-1; V gene: TRBV28; D gene: -; CDR3 length: 12; CDR3 DNA: TGTGCCAGCACCAACCAGGCCGATGAGCAGTTCTTC; CDR3 protein: CASTNQADEQFF
clone size: -; J gene: TRBJ2-7; V gene: TRBV19; D gene: TRBD1; CDR3 length: 15; CDR3 DNA: TGTGCCAGTAGTATTTCAGGGGGCAAGTGGTACGAGCAGTACTTC; CDR3 protein: CASSISGGKWYEQYF
clone size: -; J gene: TRBJ1-2; V gene: TRBV4-2; D gene: TRBD1; CDR3 length: 16; CDR3 DNA: TGTGCCAGCAGCCAAGACGTTGACAGGGGGTTTTATGGCTACACCTTC; CDR3 protein: CASSQDVDRGFYGYTF
clone size: -; J gene: TRBJ2-1; V gene: TRBV7-7; D gene: TRBD1; CDR3 length: 15; CDR3 DNA: TGTGCCAGCAGCTTGGGACAGGGTAGTTTTAATGAGCAGTTCTTC; CDR3 protein: CASSLGQGSFNEQFF
clone size: -; J gene: TRBJ2-7; V gene: TRBV7-9; D gene: TRBD2; CDR3 length: 13; CDR3 DNA: TGTGCCAGCAGCCAACGACTAGCGGGAGAGCAGTACTTC; CDR3 protein: CASSQRLAGEQYF
clone size: once; J gene: TRBJ2-2; V gene: TRBV19; D gene: -; CDR3 length: 15; CDR3 DNA: TGTGCCAGTAGACCAGGGGTTCTGAACACCGGGGAGCTGTTTTTT; CDR3 protein: CASRPGVLNTGELFF
clone size: -; J gene: TRBJ1-1; V gene: TRBV25-1; D gene: -; CDR3 length: 12; CDR3 DNA: TGTGCCAGCAGTCAAGCCGTCACTGAAGCTTTCTTT; CDR3 protein: CASSQAVTEAFF
clone size: -; J gene: TRBJ2-3; V gene: TRBV4-3; D gene: -; CDR3 length: 16; CDR3 DNA: TGCGCCAGCAGCCAAGAGGAGGGGCCAGGCACAGATACGCAGTATTTT; CDR3 protein: CASSQEEGPGTDTQYF
clone size: once; J gene: TRBJ2-7; V gene: TRBV19; D gene: TRBD2; CDR3 length: 17; CDR3 DNA: TGTGCCAGTAGTATAGATCCCGGCGGGAGGGTCGATTACGAGCAGTACTTC; CDR3 protein: CASSIDPGGRVDYEQYF
clone size: -; J gene: TRBJ1-5; V gene: TRBV4-1; D gene: -; CDR3 length: 15; CDR3 DNA: TGCGCCAGCAGCCAAGTCGGGGATAGCAATCAGCCCCAGCATTTT; CDR3 protein: CASSQVGDSNQPQHF
clone size: -; J gene: TRBJ2-7; V gene: TRBV5-6; D gene: TRBD2; CDR3 length: 13; CDR3 DNA: TGTGCCAGCGGGGAGGGGCCGTACTACGAGCAGTACTTC; CDR3 protein: CASGEGPYYEQYF
clone size: -; J gene: TRBJ2-7; V gene: TRBV20-1; D gene: -; CDR3 length: 10; CDR3 DNA: TGCAGTGCTCAAGAGTACGAGCAGTACTTC; CDR3 protein: CSAQEYEQYF
clone size: -; J gene: TRBJ2-5; V gene: TRBV14; D gene: TRBD1; CDR3 length: 16; CDR3 DNA: TGTGCCAGCAGCCGAACCGGGACAGGGGAAGCGGAGACCCAGTACTTC; CDR3 protein: CASSRTGTGEAETQYF